These 24 T cell receptor beta chains share one sample of origin, sequenced in a study of blood T cell repertoires in COVID-19. Using immunoSEQ multiplex PCR, the repertoire was profiled, and TCRdb retains in-frame clones only, with some absent. The sample records 250,000 to 300,000 clones, roughly 85% being singletons. Sequencing input: peripheral blood. The receptors here all came from a man in his fifties or sixties with active or convalescent COVID-19.

This clone was seen a few times. The V call is TRBV6-2 or TRBV6-3, the J call TRBJ2-3; 14 bases align to TRBD2. The CDR3 totals 16 residues. The V gene end was trimmed by 6 bases and the J gene end by 4 bases; junction bases not matched to a gene: 6. The germline V gene encodes CDR1 MNHEY and CDR2 SVGEGT. CDR3 nucleotides: TGTGCCAGCAGCCGAGGACTAGCGGGAGGAGCAGATACGCAGTATTTT. The encoded protein is CASSRGLAGGADTQYF.

The chain joins TRBV11-2 to TRBJ2-3, with a tentative D call TRBD1 (5 bases). This CDR3 contains 17 residues. The germline gives CDR1 SGHAT, CDR2 FQNNGV. The V end was cut by 2 bases, the J end by 1 base, with 16 bases between. The CDR3 region has the DNA TGTGCCAGCAGCTTAAGGTCAGGGTCACGCGGCACAGATACGCAGTATTTT. Translating gives CASSLRSGSRGTDTQYF.

The chain uses TRBV19 and TRBJ1-6; TRBD1 aligns across 12 bases. After removal of 5 bases from V and 8 bases from J, the junction contained 4 bases not matched to a gene. The CDR3 is made up of 15 amino acids. CDR1 LNHDA and CDR2 SQIVND come from the germline V gene (reference sequence). This chain's CDR3 is CASSLGQGAHSPLHF. The CDR3 coding sequence is TGTGCCAGTAGTTTGGGACAGGGGGCCCATTCACCCCTCCACTTT.

J is TRBJ1-1 and V is TRBV29-1; D gene ambiguous. Per the germline V gene, CDR1 is SQVTM and CDR2 is ANQGSEA. The length of the CDR3 is 13 residues. V gave up 3 bases and J gave up 3 bases, with 11 bases separating them. CDR3 in DNA: TGCAGCGTTGAGCTAGGGAGTCACACTGAAGCTTTCTTT. This sequence encodes CSVELGSHTEAFF.

This chain joins TRBV7-9 and TRBJ2-1; TRBD2 matches at 9 bases. J gave up 7 bases and V 1 base, and 5 bases lay outside the gene matches. Germline CDR1 is SEHNR and CDR2 is FQNEAQ (reference sequence). The CDR3 covers 15 residues. The CDR3 region is CASSLGGTSRNEQFF. CDR3 in DNA: TGTGCCAGCAGCTTAGGGGGGACTAGCAGGAATGAGCAGTTCTTC.

The chain couples TRBV27 to TRBJ1-6, with TRBD1 identical over 10 bases. This CDR3 has 15 residues. V gave up 3 bases and J gave up 10 bases; unmatched junction bases: 6. Germline-derived CDR1 and CDR2 are MNHEY and SMNVEV (reference sequence). CDR3 region: CASSFYGTGVSPLHF. The CDR3, as DNA: TGTGCCAGCAGTTTCTATGGGACAGGGGTCTCACCCCTCCACTTT.

The gene calls are TRBV10-3 and TRBJ2-5, with a weak D call TRBD1 (5 bases). The CDR3 runs to 12 residues. Between the trimmed V and J ends, which lost 4 bases and 9 bases, there was a span of 12 bases. Germline assignment: CDR1 ENHRY and CDR2 SYGVKD. The CDR3 region is CAISVGQGSQYF. The CDR3 bases are TGTGCCATCAGTGTAGGCCAGGGATCCCAGTACTTC.

This sequence joins TRBV28 and TRBJ2-7, with 8 positions matching TRBD2. The V segment lost 4 bases and the J segment 4 bases; nucleotides outside the gene matches: 6. The germline V gene has CDR1 MDHEN and CDR2 SYDVKM. The CDR3 runs to 14 residues. The CDR3 region is CASSSSGSRYEQYF. The CDR3 region has the DNA TGTGCCAGCAGTTCCAGCGGGAGTCGGTACGAGCAGTACTTC.

This chain connects TRBV10-3 to TRBJ2-1; D unresolved. V was pared by 3 bases and J by 6 bases, with 9 bases between. Looked up from germline, CDR1 is ENHRY and CDR2 is SYGVKD. The CDR3 runs to 13 residues. CDR3 nucleotide sequence: TGTGCCATCAGTGAAACACCATCCAATGAGCAGTTCTTC. This encodes CAISETPSNEQFF.

The chain links TRBV30 to TRBJ2-3, with 7 bases that match TRBD2. The CDR3 loop spans 14 amino acids. V shed 4 bases, J shed 4 bases, and the junction held 8 bases outside the gene matches. Germline assignment: CDR1 GTSNPN and CDR2 SVGIG (reference sequence). CDR3 sequence reads: CAWKGGSWADTQYF. CDR3 bases: TGTGCCTGGAAAGGCGGGAGCTGGGCAGATACGCAGTATTTT.

This chain links TRBV11-2 with TRBJ1-1; no reliable D call. V lost 1 base and J 4 bases, leaving 16 bases between the germline ends. The CDR3 covers 16 residues. CDR1 and CDR2 (germline): SGHAT, FQNNGV. The CDR3 loop reads CASSLVGGLGLTEAFF. CDR3 nucleotide sequence: TGTGCCAGCAGCTTAGTAGGAGGGTTAGGGCTCACTGAAGCTTTCTTT.

The chain employs TRBV19 and TRBJ2-1; 9 nucleotides align to TRBD2. Germline values: CDR1 LNHDA, CDR2 SQIVND (reference sequence). The CDR3 sequence is 15 residues long. The V segment lost 6 bases and the J segment 4 bases; nucleotides outside the gene matches: 7. CDR3 nucleotide sequence: TGTGCCAGTAGCCCCGCGGGAGGGCCGTACAATGAGCAGTTCTTC. The encoded protein is CASSPAGGPYNEQFF.

The genes are TRBV30 and TRBJ2-1; TRBD2 is a possible D gene (5 bases). Trimming cost V 7 bases and J 7 bases, with 20 bases left between them. Germline V gene data show CDR1 as GTSNPN and CDR2 as SVGIG (reference sequence). This CDR3 has 14 amino acids. CDR3 amino acids: CAYPLVLAWNEQFF. The CDR3 nucleotides are TGTGCCTACCCTTTGGTGCTAGCCTGGAATGAGCAGTTCTTC.

V and J are TRBV13 and TRBJ2-7; 8 bases align to TRBD2. The CDR3 covers 14 residues. Trimming cost V 5 bases and J 2 bases; bases outside gene matches: 5. Germline assignment: CDR1 PRHDT and CDR2 FYEKMQ (reference sequence). The CDR3 region has the DNA TGTGCCAGCAGCCCCACAGCGGGAGCCTACGAGCAGTACTTC. It codes for CASSPTAGAYEQYF.

The chain has TRBV7-3 and TRBJ1-6, with D unclear. The CDR3 consists of 13 residues. Germline V gene lookup returns CDR1 SGHTA and CDR2 FQGTGA. Trimming took off 3 bases at V and 7 bases at J, with 7 bases between the two ends. The CDR3 sequence is CASSLAGNSPLHF. In DNA, the CDR3 is TGTGCCAGCAGCTTGGCAGGCAATTCACCCCTCCACTTT.

The rearrangement uses TRBV2 and TRBJ1-1; D is perhaps TRBD1 (6 bases). In germline, CDR1 is SNHLY, CDR2 FYNNEI. Trimming shortened V by 6 bases and J by 3 bases, and 23 bases separated the two germline ends. The CDR3 has 17 residues. The CDR3 here is CASRYDRYSNEDTEAFF. Here the CDR3 DNA reads TGTGCCAGCAGATACGACAGGTACAGTAATGAAGACACTGAAGCTTTCTTT.

The chain uses TRBV27 and TRBJ2-1, with TRBD2 matching over 8 bases. Germline CDR1 and CDR2: MNHEY and SMNVEV (reference sequence). Losses at the gene ends were 4 bases for V and 9 bases for J; bases not matched to a gene: 14. CDR3 size: 16 residues. CDR3 amino acids: CASSSVRPGGAGEQFF. As DNA, the CDR3 is TGTGCCAGCAGTTCCGTTAGACCGGGGGGGGCTGGTGAGCAGTTCTTC.

This chain connects TRBV6-6 to TRBJ1-1, with TRBD1 matching over 7 bases. The CDR3 consists of 11 residues. Germline V gene sequence: CDR1 MNHNY, CDR2 SVGAGI (reference sequence). The V and J ends lost 4 bases and 8 bases, in that order; junction bases with no gene match: 1. The CDR3 here is CASSWGQEAFF. The CDR3 DNA reads TGTGCCAGCAGTTGGGGACAGGAAGCTTTCTTT.

The chain employs TRBV5-1 and TRBJ2-7, with D uncertain. This CDR3 is built from 13 residues. V was clipped by 3 bases and J by 1 base, with 8 bases between them. Germline V gives CDR1 SGHRS, CDR2 YFSETQ. DNA of the CDR3: TGCGCCAGCAGCTCACAGAGTTCCTACGAGCAGTACTTC. Its protein product is CASSSQSSYEQYF. Full variable domain (remainder filled in from reference TRBV5-1 and TRBJ2-7): KAGVTQTPRYLIKTRGQQVTLSCSPISGHRSVSWYQQTPGQGLQFLFEYFSETQRNKGNFPGRFSGRQFSNSRSEMNVSTLELGDSALYLCASSSQSSYEQYFGPGTRLTVT.

The V gene is TRBV11-2, the J gene TRBJ2-7; 11 bases are a match to TRBD2. V lost 4 bases to trimming and J lost 7 bases; unmatched junction nucleotides: 12. From germline, CDR1 is SGHAT and CDR2 FQNNGV. The CDR3 length is 16 residues. CDR3 sequence reads: CASSSPGLAGGGEQYF. DNA of the CDR3: TGTGCCAGCAGCTCCCCAGGGCTAGCGGGAGGTGGAGAGCAGTACTTC. Full variable domain (outside the CDR3, taken from reference TRBV11-2 and TRBJ2-7): EAGVAQSPRYKIIEKRQSVAFWCNPISGHATLYWYQQILGQGPKLLIQFQNNGVVDDSQLPKDRFSAERLKGVDSTLKIQPAKLEDSAVYLCASSSPGLAGGGEQYFGPGTRLTVT.

This chain links TRBV5-4 with TRBJ1-5; TRBD1 is a possible D gene (6 bases). The V end lost 0 bases, the J end lost 5 bases, and 6 bases lay between the germline ends. The V gene's germline CDR1 is SGHNT and CDR2 YYREEE (reference sequence). The CDR3 runs to 13 residues. In nucleotides, the CDR3 is TGTGCCAGCAGCTTGGCAGGGGATCAGCCCCAGCATTTT. Its translation: CASSLAGDQPQHF. Full variable domain (missing parts from reference TRBV5-4 and TRBJ1-5): ETGVTQSPTHLIKTRGQQVTLRCSSQSGHNTVSWYQQALGQGPQFIFQYYREEENGRGNFPPRFSGLQFPNYSSELNVNALELDDSALYLCASSLAGDQPQHFGDGTRLSIL.

This sequence joins TRBV30 and TRBJ1-5; D gene ambiguous. Germline-derived CDR1 and CDR2 are GTSNPN and SVGIG (reference sequence). This CDR3 has 15 amino acids. The ends were cut back, 1 base at V and 1 base at J, with 11 bases in the middle. CDR3 sequence reads: CAWSAGSGSNQPQHF. CDR3 DNA sequence: TGTGCCTGGAGTGCGGGGAGCGGGAGCAATCAGCCCCAGCATTTT. The entire variable domain, with the rest obtained from reference TRBV30 and TRBJ1-5, is as follows: SQTIHQWPATLVQPVGSPLSLECTVEGTSNPNLYWYRQAAGRGLQLLFYSVGIGQISSEVPQNLSASRPQDRQFILSSKKLLLSDSGFYLCAWSAGSGSNQPQHFGDGTRLSIL.

This clone was recorded once. CDR3 region: CASSGDRGRGETQYF. The CDR3 bases are TGCGCCAGCAGCGGGGACAGGGGGCGAGGCGAGACCCAGTACTTC. This chain links TRBV4-1 with TRBJ2-5; TRBD1 aligns across 12 bases. Germline V lookup: CDR1 MGHRA, CDR2 YSYEKL. The V gene end was trimmed by 5 bases and the J gene end by 5 bases; junction bases not matched to a gene: 6. The CDR3 spans 15 residues.

The chain has TRBV2 and TRBJ1-5, with D tentatively TRBD1 (6 bases). Germline V gene data show CDR1 as SNHLY and CDR2 as FYNNEI. The CDR3 is made up of 13 amino acids. Trimming removed 1 base from V and 6 bases from J, with 7 bases in between. In nucleotides, the CDR3 is TGTGCCAGCAGTGAAGGGGGGCGTCAGCCCCAGCATTTT. This translates into CASSEGGRQPQHF.